A selection of T cell receptor beta chains follows, all from one sample in a study of cytomegalovirus exposure and HLA in healthy donors. Some clones are missing from TCRdb's copy, which holds only in-frame ones; the method was immunoSEQ multiplex PCR. The table has roughly 99,000 clones, 77% seen once. Material for sequencing was PBMCs. These receptors were collected from a male donor in good health and CMV-seronegative. The conserved cysteine and the conserved F or W are not part of the CDR3 here. Each record gives: V gene, J gene, D gene, clone size, CDR3 protein. D genes are given only for firm matches. Not every row has a clone size; where given, it reads once, few, many or a size class.

v_gene: TRBV7-9; j_gene: TRBJ1-2; d_gene: TRBD1; abundance: -; CDR3aa: ASSATKGQGHYGYT
v_gene: TRBV5-6; j_gene: TRBJ1-3; d_gene: -; abundance: once; CDR3aa: ASSSNGQPTGNTIY
v_gene: TRBV18; j_gene: TRBJ1-5; d_gene: -; abundance: -; CDR3aa: ASSAPGATYSNQPQH
v_gene: TRBV6-4; j_gene: TRBJ2-5; d_gene: TRBD2; abundance: -; CDR3aa: ASSEEAGEEETQY
v_gene: TRBV15; j_gene: TRBJ2-5; d_gene: TRBD1; abundance: -; CDR3aa: ATSRVGQGAHQETQY
v_gene: TRBV28; j_gene: TRBJ1-3; d_gene: TRBD1; abundance: -; CDR3aa: ASSPRTGALSGNTIY
v_gene: TRBV7-8; j_gene: TRBJ1-1; d_gene: TRBD1; abundance: -; CDR3aa: ASSLGTGVMNTEAF
v_gene: TRBV7-2; j_gene: TRBJ1-2; d_gene: TRBD1; abundance: -; CDR3aa: ASSLGQDNYGYT
v_gene: TRBV27; j_gene: TRBJ2-1; d_gene: TRBD1; abundance: -; CDR3aa: ASSLSRGRRAGGFRNEQF
v_gene: TRBV5-4; j_gene: TRBJ1-2; d_gene: TRBD1; abundance: once; CDR3aa: ASNPQQGAAYGYT
v_gene: TRBV29-1; j_gene: TRBJ1-1; d_gene: -; abundance: -; CDR3aa: SVRVRDTREAF
v_gene: TRBV14; j_gene: TRBJ2-2; d_gene: -; abundance: -; CDR3aa: ASSQTVGGGELF
v_gene: TRBV9; j_gene: TRBJ2-5; d_gene: -; abundance: -; CDR3aa: ASSVGGGKETQY
v_gene: TRBV29-1; j_gene: TRBJ1-1; d_gene: -; abundance: -; CDR3aa: SVSLNTEAF
v_gene: TRBV27; j_gene: TRBJ2-5; d_gene: -; abundance: -; CDR3aa: ASRNQGLQETQY
v_gene: TRBV6-5; j_gene: TRBJ2-7; d_gene: -; abundance: -; CDR3aa: ASSRTTSLHEQY
v_gene: TRBV5-1; j_gene: TRBJ2-3; d_gene: -; abundance: -; CDR3aa: ASSLAGREYTDTQY
v_gene: TRBV2; j_gene: TRBJ2-1; d_gene: TRBD2; abundance: -; CDR3aa: ATRLASYNEQF
v_gene: TRBV12-2; j_gene: TRBJ2-5; d_gene: -; abundance: few; CDR3aa: ASRCGTSTGTWEQY
v_gene: TRBV7-3; j_gene: TRBJ2-5; d_gene: -; abundance: -; CDR3aa: ASSSAGAGETQY
v_gene: TRBV5-4; j_gene: TRBJ2-5; d_gene: TRBD1; abundance: once; CDR3aa: ASSITGTGTTQY
v_gene: TRBV19; j_gene: TRBJ1-5; d_gene: TRBD1; abundance: -; CDR3aa: ASSSQLGTGAQPQH
v_gene: TRBV19; j_gene: TRBJ1-2; d_gene: TRBD1; abundance: -; CDR3aa: ASSLQGADGYT
v_gene: TRBV6-5; j_gene: TRBJ2-2; d_gene: -; abundance: -; CDR3aa: ASSLQGRTGELF
v_gene: TRBV18; j_gene: TRBJ1-2; d_gene: -; abundance: -; CDR3aa: ASSRETDGYT
v_gene: TRBV4-1; j_gene: TRBJ2-7; d_gene: TRBD1; abundance: few; CDR3aa: ASSQLIGQAYSYEQY
v_gene: TRBV25-1; j_gene: -; d_gene: -; abundance: -; CDR3aa: ASSAGGGSDRGLYEQY
v_gene: TRBV7-8; j_gene: TRBJ2-1; d_gene: TRBD2; abundance: -; CDR3aa: ASSDLLAGAYNEQF
v_gene: TRBV10-3; j_gene: TRBJ2-5; d_gene: TRBD2; abundance: once; CDR3aa: AIRPLVPGLEETQY
v_gene: TRBV7-6; j_gene: TRBJ2-3; d_gene: -; abundance: -; CDR3aa: ASSFQGKLTDTQY
v_gene: TRBV27; j_gene: TRBJ2-5; d_gene: TRBD2; abundance: -; CDR3aa: ASSLQGRLAGDWALY
v_gene: TRBV19; j_gene: TRBJ2-6; d_gene: -; abundance: -; CDR3aa: ASREAGASGANVLT
v_gene: TRBV5-1; j_gene: TRBJ2-2; d_gene: -; abundance: -; CDR3aa: ASSFRTGELF
v_gene: TRBV6-1; j_gene: TRBJ2-5; d_gene: -; abundance: -; CDR3aa: ASRLTGPGETQY
v_gene: TRBV30; j_gene: TRBJ1-6; d_gene: -; abundance: -; CDR3aa: AWSTIEGSPLH
v_gene: TRBV30; j_gene: TRBJ1-2; d_gene: -; abundance: -; CDR3aa: AWMTTPGGYGYT
v_gene: TRBV11-2; j_gene: TRBJ2-2; d_gene: TRBD2; abundance: -; CDR3aa: ASSFLAGTNTGELF
v_gene: TRBV5-5; j_gene: TRBJ2-7; d_gene: -; abundance: -; CDR3aa: ASSSVTSREQY
v_gene: TRBV30; j_gene: TRBJ1-1; d_gene: -; abundance: once; CDR3aa: AWRGNRLNTEAF
v_gene: TRBV5-1; j_gene: TRBJ2-1; d_gene: TRBD1; abundance: -; CDR3aa: ASSPDAGGAFHEQF
v_gene: TRBV28; j_gene: TRBJ1-1; d_gene: -; abundance: -; CDR3aa: ASSLVAENTEAF
v_gene: TRBV7-9; j_gene: TRBJ2-1; d_gene: -; abundance: -; CDR3aa: ASSLGLLNNEQF
v_gene: TRBV10-3; j_gene: TRBJ2-7; d_gene: TRBD2; abundance: once; CDR3aa: AISERSGITYEQY
v_gene: TRBV11-3; j_gene: TRBJ1-2; d_gene: -; abundance: -; CDR3aa: ASGPYGYT
v_gene: TRBV25-1; j_gene: TRBJ2-7; d_gene: -; abundance: -; CDR3aa: ASSEAGLYEQY
v_gene: TRBV28; j_gene: TRBJ1-1; d_gene: -; abundance: once; CDR3aa: ASSYGTLNTEAF
v_gene: TRBV9; j_gene: TRBJ2-7; d_gene: -; abundance: -; CDR3aa: ASSVVDSLTPYEQY
v_gene: TRBV6-1; j_gene: TRBJ2-3; d_gene: -; abundance: -; CDR3aa: ATRGTSTDTQY
v_gene: TRBV18; j_gene: TRBJ1-6; d_gene: TRBD1; abundance: -; CDR3aa: ASSRGQAESPLH
v_gene: TRBV19; j_gene: TRBJ2-1; d_gene: -; abundance: once; CDR3aa: ASSIAGLYNEQF
v_gene: TRBV7-2; j_gene: TRBJ2-5; d_gene: -; abundance: -; CDR3aa: ASRFSGTETQY
v_gene: TRBV14; j_gene: TRBJ2-1; d_gene: TRBD2; abundance: -; CDR3aa: ASSQEWLAGLAEYNEQF
v_gene: TRBV13; j_gene: TRBJ2-6; d_gene: TRBD1; abundance: few; CDR3aa: ASSRQGAGANVLT
v_gene: TRBV27; j_gene: TRBJ2-3; d_gene: TRBD2; abundance: -; CDR3aa: ASSFSPLAGVPDTQY